This T cell receptor (beta chain) stems from a study of early T cells in non-severe SARS-CoV-2 infection. Trimming took 1 base from V and 0 from J; bases not matched to a gene: 10. CDR1 and CDR2 (germline): DFQATT, SNEGSKA (reference sequence). The CDR3 totals 18 residues. A single record per CDR3 protein comes from TCRdb applying MiXCR to the 5' RACE reads. The table shows around 30,000 distinct CDR3 sequences, with 5.5% to 7.5% occurring only once. The TCR sequence derives from an adult who was a healthcare worker with PCR-confirmed SARS-CoV-2 infection or an uninfected control (not recorded which). The sequencing input was whole blood. V gene TRBV20-1 combines with J gene TRBJ2-5, with 11 bases fitting TRBD2. CDR3: CSARGGSGTSGYQETQYF. As DNA, the CDR3 is TGCAGTGCTAGAGGCGGCTCCGGGACTAGCGGATACCAAGAGACCCAGTACTTC.